These T cell receptor beta chains were read from a single sample in a study of spatial heterogeneity in lung cancer. TCRdb processed the 5' RACE reads anew with MiXCR; each CDR3 protein has one entry. The sample has fewer than 150,000 distinct CDR3 sequences, 10% to 14% seen once. Source: PBMCs, taken at follow-up. These receptors all come from a female donor with early-stage non-small cell lung cancer. Both conserved end residues are part of each CDR3. D genes are given only for firm matches. Size values are once, few and many counts, or a class for expanded clones, and some rows have none.

>.|TRBV12-3/TRBV12-4|TRBJ2-5|many
CASSRDFEETQYF
TGTGCCAGCAGCAGGGACTTCGAAGAGACCCAGTACTTC
>TRBD2|TRBV7-2|TRBJ2-5|many
CASSPRPKREGQETQYF
TGTGCCAGCAGCCCCCGGCCAAAGCGGGAGGGCCAAGAGACCCAGTACTTC
>.|TRBV4-2|TRBJ2-5|many
CASSQARASAQETQYF
TGTGCCAGCAGCCAAGCGAGGGCTAGCGCGCAAGAGACCCAGTACTTC
>.|TRBV20-1|TRBJ2-3|few
CSAPSSSTRTDTQYF
TGCAGTGCTCCGTCGAGCTCCACTCGCACAGATACGCAGTATTTT
>.|TRBV20-1|TRBJ2-4|.
CSARDLVTQGVKNIQYF
TGCAGTGCTAGAGATCTTGTCACCCAGGGTGTCAAAAACATTCAGTACTTC
>TRBD2|TRBV5-1|TRBJ2-1|.
CASSKWASGGSPNEQFF
TGCGCCAGCAGCAAATGGGCTAGCGGGGGAAGCCCCAATGAGCAGTTCTTC
>.|TRBV3-1|TRBJ2-6|few
CASSQEIRLVSAGANVLTF
TGTGCCAGCAGCCAAGAAATCCGACTAGTTTCCGCCGGGGCCAACGTCCTGACTTTC
>.|TRBV5-5|TRBJ2-1|many
CASSRTVGQFF
TGTGCCAGCAGCCGGACAGTAGGGCAGTTCTTC
>.|TRBV27|TRBJ1-4|many
CASSLSTGSANEKLFF
TGTGCCAGCAGTTTATCGACAGGTTCGGCTAATGAAAAACTGTTTTTT
>.|TRBV4-3|TRBJ2-2|few
CASSQERLNTGELFF
TGCGCCAGCAGCCAAGAGAGGCTAAACACCGGGGAGCTGTTTTTT
>.|TRBV29-1|TRBJ2-3|.
CRVEATDTQYF
TGCAGGGTTGAGGCCACAGATACGCAGTATTTT
>.|TRBV6-1|TRBJ2-7|many
CASIGRSYEQYF
TGTGCCAGCATTGGACGGTCCTACGAGCAGTACTTC
>TRBD1|TRBV3-1|TRBJ2-1|many
CASSDRTGQTLYNEQFF
TGTGCCAGCAGCGATCGGACAGGGCAAACCTTATACAATGAGCAGTTCTTC
>TRBD1|TRBV2|TRBJ1-4|many
CASLGTVRQKLFF
TGTGCCAGTCTTGGGACAGTCCGTCAAAAACTGTTTTTT
>.|TRBV4-2|TRBJ1-6|.
CASSPPKGNYSPLHF
TGTGCCAGCAGCCCGCCCAAGGGGAATTATTCACCCCTCCACTTT
>.|TRBV7-6|TRBJ1-4|few
CASSLGPTDNEKLFF
TGTGCCAGCAGCTTAGGCCCGACAGATAATGAAAAACTGTTTTTT
>.|TRBV5-4|TRBJ1-2|.
CASSLSLGLNYGYTF
TGTGCCAGCAGCTTGAGCCTCGGACTAAACTATGGCTACACCTTC
>.|TRBV27|TRBJ1-5|few
CASSLGRDDNQPQHF
TGTGCCAGCAGTTTGGGCAGGGATGACAATCAGCCCCAGCATTTT
>.|TRBV21-1|TRBJ1-3|many
CASSKATGHILNTIYF
TGTGCCAGCAGCAAAGCTACGGGACACATCTTAAACACCATATATTTT
>TRBD1|TRBV7-2|TRBJ1-2|many
CASSYQGQGFGYTF
TGTGCCAGCAGCTACCAAGGACAGGGATTTGGCTACACCTTC
>.|TRBV7-9|TRBJ2-1|few
CASSQMHNEQFF
TGTGCCAGCAGCCAAATGCACAATGAGCAGTTCTTC
>.|TRBV28|TRBJ2-1|few
CASSPAGSRNEQFF
TGTGCCAGCAGCCCGGCAGGGTCCCGCAATGAGCAGTTCTTC
>.|TRBV27|TRBJ1-1|few
CASSLLYRNTEAFF
TGTGCCAGCAGTTTGTTATACAGGAACACTGAAGCTTTCTTT
>.|TRBV6-5|TRBJ1-3|few
CASSSDTLGNTIYF
TGTGCCAGCAGTTCAGACACGCTCGGAAACACCATATATTTT
>TRBD1|TRBV5-1|TRBJ1-4|.
CASSVGRNRGVIEKLFF
TGCGCCAGCAGCGTTGGACGGAACAGGGGAGTCATTGAAAAACTGTTTTTT
>TRBD1|TRBV20-1|TRBJ1-4|few
CSARQGARSTNEKLFF
TGCAGTGCTCGACAGGGGGCCAGATCAACTAATGAAAAACTGTTTTTT
>.|TRBV7-8|TRBJ2-1|few
CASSLVGGPERNLHNEQFF
TGTGCCAGCAGCTTAGTTGGAGGGCCAGAGCGGAATCTCCACAATGAGCAGTTCTTC
>TRBD2|TRBV12-3/TRBV12-4|TRBJ2-1|few
CASSSASGSYNEQFF
TGTGCCAGCAGTTCCGCTAGCGGGTCCTACAATGAGCAGTTCTTC
>.|TRBV7-6|TRBJ1-5|.
CASSSGGSLKQPQHF
TGTGCCAGCAGCTCGGGGGGGAGTTTGAAACAGCCCCAGCATTTT
>.|TRBV6-2/TRBV6-3|TRBJ2-1|few
CASISGTSYNEQFF
TGTGCCAGCATAAGTGGGACCTCCTACAATGAGCAGTTCTTC
>.|TRBV3-1|TRBJ2-3|few
CASSTRDAKQYF
TGTGCCAGCAGCACCCGGGACGCTAAGCAGTATTTT
>.|TRBV29-1|TRBJ2-2|many
CSVATGPTGELFF
TGCAGCGTCGCTACGGGACCCACCGGGGAGCTGTTTTTT
>.|TRBV11-3|TRBJ1-1|few
CASSLARRGGISNTEAFF
TGTGCCAGCAGCTTAGCGAGGCGGGGCGGAATTTCGAACACTGAAGCTTTCTTT
>.|TRBV19|TRBJ1-2|once
CASSRETASIRNGYTF
TGTGCCAGTAGTAGAGAAACCGCCTCTATCCGTAATGGCTACACCTTC
>TRBD2|TRBV28|TRBJ2-1|.
CASSFLITLLAGGPNNEQFF
TGTGCCAGCAGTTTCCTCATCACACTTCTAGCGGGAGGGCCTAACAATGAGCAGTTCTTC
>.|TRBV19|TRBJ1-2|many
CASRVFDLTLNYGYTF
TGTGCCAGTAGGGTCTTCGACCTTACTTTGAACTATGGCTACACCTTC
>.|TRBV19|TRBJ2-3|.
CASSNHTRDTQYF
TGTGCCAGTAGTAATCACACCAGAGATACGCAGTATTTT
>TRBD2|TRBV7-2|TRBJ2-3|few
CASRLGLAGVDTQYF
TGTGCCAGCAGACTGGGACTAGCGGGAGTGGATACGCAGTATTTT
>TRBD2|TRBV7-9|TRBJ2-6|few
CASSFQGGLGANVLTF
TGTGCCAGCAGTTTTCAGGGAGGGCTTGGGGCCAACGTCCTGACTTTC
>TRBD1|TRBV28|TRBJ1-6|few
CASSASGQAGSPLHF
TGTGCCAGCAGTGCTTCCGGACAGGCGGGGTCACCCCTCCACTTT
>TRBD2|TRBV6-5|TRBJ2-7|many
CASSSRLAGLYEQYF
TGTGCCAGCAGCTCCCGACTAGCGGGATTATACGAGCAGTACTTC
>TRBD2|TRBV6-5|TRBJ2-5|few
CASRFFSGSRETQYF
TGTGCCAGCAGATTTTTTAGCGGGAGTAGAGAGACCCAGTACTTC
>TRBD1|TRBV6-1|TRBJ1-6|.
CASTGQGNNSPLHF
TGTGCCAGTACCGGACAGGGTAATAATTCACCCCTCCACTTT
>.|TRBV29-1|TRBJ2-2|many
CSARQGPGELFF
TGCAGCGCCCGCCAGGGTCCCGGGGAGCTGTTTTTT
>.|TRBV19|TRBJ1-5|many
CASSAAVGNQPQHF
TGTGCCAGTAGTGCGGCGGTGGGCAATCAGCCCCAGCATTTT
>TRBD1|TRBV9|TRBJ1-2|.
CASSVGDREGDYGYTF
TGTGCCAGCAGCGTAGGGGACAGGGAAGGCGACTATGGCTACACCTTC
>.|TRBV7-3|TRBJ2-2|few
CASSLVGLGELFF
TGTGCCAGCAGCCTCGTAGGTCTGGGGGAGCTGTTTTTT
>TRBD1|TRBV12-3/TRBV12-4|TRBJ2-7|few
CASRGTGRGNEQYF
TGTGCCAGCAGAGGGACAGGGCGAGGAAACGAGCAGTACTTC
>TRBD2|TRBV5-5|TRBJ2-5|many
CASSTSGRGQETQYF
TGTGCCAGCAGCACCAGCGGGAGGGGCCAGGAGACCCAGTACTTC
>.|TRBV7-2|TRBJ2-6|many
CASSLAPGAGANVLTF
TGTGCCAGCAGCTTAGCGCCAGGGGCTGGGGCCAACGTCCTGACTTTC
>TRBD1|TRBV3-1|TRBJ1-4|few
CASSQNSGTGNEKLFF
TGTGCCAGCAGCCAAAATTCTGGGACAGGGAATGAAAAACTGTTTTTT
>TRBD2|TRBV7-8|TRBJ2-1|.
CASSLEGLAGNEQFF
TGTGCCAGCAGCTTAGAGGGACTAGCAGGCAATGAGCAGTTCTTC
>.|TRBV19|TRBJ1-1|few
CASSTDGRMNTEAFF
TGTGCCAGTAGTACCGACGGTAGGATGAACACTGAAGCTTTCTTT